The TCR beta chain described here comes from a study of radiotherapy plus CTLA-4 blockade in lung cancer. Study-level background: Around 18% of enrolled patients responded objectively, and approximately 34% had disease control. Study results and limitations: Among blood TCR repertoires after radiotherapy plus ipilimumab, tumor-derived clones expanded. Interferon-beta, together with early blood T cell clone dynamics, reportedly best predicted response.

Focal radiation with ipilimumab CTLA-4 blockade was given to patients with chemo-refractory metastatic non-small-cell lung cancer. TCRdb keeps only in-frame clones here, not all; method: immunoSEQ multiplex PCR. The data show about 62,000 clones, around 77% seen once. V dropped 8 bases and J dropped 4 bases, with 9 bases sitting between them. The CDR3 runs to 12 residues. Germline values: CDR1 SEHNR, CDR2 FQNEAQ (reference sequence). This clone was seen only a few times. Its matching antigen is unknown. The rearrangement uses TRBV7-9 and TRBJ2-1; D uncertain. Sample: peripheral blood, taken from a patient treated with radiotherapy plus ipilimumab. The origin of this receptor is a human donor with non-small cell lung cancer who had a complete response to radiotherapy plus ipilimumab. CDR3 sequence: CASHSGYNEQFF. The CDR3 DNA is TGTGCCAGCCACTCCGGGTACAATGAGCAGTTCTTC.